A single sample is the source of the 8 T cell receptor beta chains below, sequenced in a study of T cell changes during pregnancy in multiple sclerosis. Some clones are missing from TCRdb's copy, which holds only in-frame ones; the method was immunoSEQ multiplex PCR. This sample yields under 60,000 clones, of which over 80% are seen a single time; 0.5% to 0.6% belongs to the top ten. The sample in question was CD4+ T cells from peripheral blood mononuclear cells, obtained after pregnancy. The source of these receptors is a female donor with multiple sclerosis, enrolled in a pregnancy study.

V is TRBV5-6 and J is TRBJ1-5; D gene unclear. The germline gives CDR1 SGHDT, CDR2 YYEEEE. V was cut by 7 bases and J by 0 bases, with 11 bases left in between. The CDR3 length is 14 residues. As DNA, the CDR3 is TGTGCCAGCGGCAGGTTTTCTAGCAATCAGCCCCAGCATTTT. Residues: CASGRFSSNQPQHF.

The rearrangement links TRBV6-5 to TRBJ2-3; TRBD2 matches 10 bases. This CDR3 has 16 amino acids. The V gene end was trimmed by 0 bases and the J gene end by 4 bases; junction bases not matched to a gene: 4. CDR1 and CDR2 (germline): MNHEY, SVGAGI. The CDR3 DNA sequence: TGTGCCAGCAGTTACTCGGCTAGCGGGAGCTCAGATACGCAGTATTTT. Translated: CASSYSASGSSDTQYF.

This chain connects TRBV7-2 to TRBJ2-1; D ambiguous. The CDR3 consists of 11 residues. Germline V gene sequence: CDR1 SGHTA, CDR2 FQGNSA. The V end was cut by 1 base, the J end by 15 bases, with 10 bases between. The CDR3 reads CASSLELVRFF. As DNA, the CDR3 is TGTGCCAGCAGCTTAGAACTTGTTAGGTTCTTC.

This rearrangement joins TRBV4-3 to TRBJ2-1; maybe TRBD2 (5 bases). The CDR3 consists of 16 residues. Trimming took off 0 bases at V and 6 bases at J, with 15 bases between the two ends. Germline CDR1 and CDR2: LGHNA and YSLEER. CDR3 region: CASSQEATSFFNEQFF. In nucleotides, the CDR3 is TGCGCCAGCAGCCAAGAAGCAACTAGTTTTTTCAATGAGCAGTTCTTC.

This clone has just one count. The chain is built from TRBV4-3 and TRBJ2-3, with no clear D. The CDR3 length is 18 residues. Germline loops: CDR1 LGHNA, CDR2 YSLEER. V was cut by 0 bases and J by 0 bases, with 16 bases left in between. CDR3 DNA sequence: TGCGCCAGCAGCCAAGAACCCCCAATAAGAGTTAGCACAGATACGCAGTATTTT. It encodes CASSQEPPIRVSTDTQYF.

The CDR3 loop reads CASSSSQGVNEKLFF. CDR3 coding DNA: TGTGCCAGCAGCTCATCACAGGGGGTTAATGAAAAACTGTTTTTT. This sequence joins TRBV5-4 and TRBJ1-4, with 8 bases matching TRBD1. Trimming removed 3 bases from V and 4 bases from J; junction bases left unmatched: 5. The CDR3 is 15 residues long. Germline V gene sequence: CDR1 SGHNT, CDR2 YYREEE (reference sequence).

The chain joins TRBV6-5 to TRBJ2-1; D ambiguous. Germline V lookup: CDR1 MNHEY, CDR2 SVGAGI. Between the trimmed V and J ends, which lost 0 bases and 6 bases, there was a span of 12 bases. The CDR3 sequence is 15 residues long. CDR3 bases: TGTGCCAGCAGTTACTCGAATACAGTGACCAATGAGCAGTTCTTC. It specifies CASSYSNTVTNEQFF.

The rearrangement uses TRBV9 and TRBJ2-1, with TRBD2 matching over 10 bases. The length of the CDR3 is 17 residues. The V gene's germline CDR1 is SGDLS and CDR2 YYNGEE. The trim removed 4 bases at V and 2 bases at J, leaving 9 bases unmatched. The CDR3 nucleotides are TGTGCCAGCAGCCCACGGGAGACTAGCGGGCCCTACAATGAGCAGTTCTTC. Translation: CASSPRETSGPYNEQFF.